The source of this TCR beta chain is a study of regulatory T cells in long-lasting Graves disease. Time point noted: newly diagnosed GD, antithyroid drugs for less than 3 months. PBMCs were the source of the RNA used for TCR sequencing. CDR1 and CDR2 (germline): KGHSH, LQKENI. J gave up 3 bases and V 4 bases, and 16 bases lay outside the gene matches. The CDR3 contains 19 residues. HTBI primers from iRepertoire and Arm-PCR of CDR3 regions yielded the TCR beta libraries. TCRdb redid the calling of the multiplex PCR reads with MiXCR, one entry per CDR3 protein. The data contain approximately 350,000 distinct CDR3 sequences, 15% to 20% of them singletons. Separately, the same data were catalogued under a study of T cells in Graves' hyperthyroidism and ophthalmopathy.

The V and J genes are TRBV18 and TRBJ1-5; the match to TRBD1 covers 9 bases. The source was peripheral blood mononuclear cells (PBMCs), collected at new diagnosis, from a patient treated with antithyroid drugs. This sequence was found in a woman younger than 30 with Graves disease. CDR3 residues: CASSQLRTGDLKVNQPQHF. The CDR3 DNA sequence: TGTGCCAGCTCACAGCTCCGGACAGGGGACTTGAAGGTCAATCAGCCCCAGCATTTT.